A selection of T cell receptor beta chains follows, all from one sample in a study of T cells in Graves' hyperthyroidism and ophthalmopathy. TCRdb reprocessed the multiplex PCR reads with MiXCR, giving one entry per CDR3 protein. The profile shows 300,000 to 500,000 distinct CDR3 sequences, more than 12% of them singletons. The specimen was blood. Every receptor here comes from a man aged 50-59 years with Graves' ophthalmopathy. The CDR3 runs from the conserved cysteine through the conserved F or W. The D gene is left open where the match is weak. Only part of the rows carry a size: once, few, many, or a class if the clone is expanded.

clone_size,v_call,cdr3_length,d_call,j_call,cdr3_aa
many,TRBV20-1,17,TRBD2,TRBJ2-1,CSAAGGVAGGTYNEQFF
NA,TRBV29-1,12,NA,TRBJ2-7,CSAPRGYMEQYF
few,TRBV5-1,13,TRBD2,TRBJ2-1,CASSSEGLAEQFF
NA,TRBV3-1,14,NA,TRBJ1-3,CVSSLDNSGNTIYF
once,TRBV5-1,16,NA,TRBJ2-2,CASSLRTSTSTGELFF
NA,TRBV20-1,11,NA,TRBJ2-7,CSASRMYEQYF
many,TRBV20-1,14,NA,TRBJ2-1,CSAMQGGRANEQFF
many,TRBV30,17,TRBD1,TRBJ1-6,CAWSGATGNIYNSPLHF
many,TRBV5-1,16,TRBD2,TRBJ2-7,CASSLTSGSGNYEQYF
many,TRBV2,13,NA,TRBJ2-7,CASSPRYGYEQYF
few,TRBV12-5,15,TRBD1,TRBJ2-1,CARTIRDSSYNEQFF
many,TRBV28,14,TRBD1,TRBJ2-7,CASINDRAPYEQYF
many,TRBV28,15,TRBD1,TRBJ1-1,CASSSTGQGETEAFF
NA,TRBV7-3,13,NA,TRBJ2-1,CASSGRENNEQFF
NA,TRBV20-1,14,TRBD2,TRBJ2-3,CSAPPGRRTDTQYF
many,TRBV2,13,NA,TRBJ2-7,CASSYTDKYEQYF
many,TRBV24-1,14,NA,TRBJ2-5,CATSDFGRGETQYF
NA,TRBV6-1,23,TRBD1,TRBJ2-6,CASSFVVLGETTDRVVWANVLTF
many,TRBV5-1,15,NA,TRBJ2-6,CASSLPSSGANVLTF
NA,TRBV11-2,17,TRBD1,TRBJ1-1,CASSRPPADRGGTEAFF
few,TRBV5-1,15,NA,TRBJ2-7,CASSLSLSQAFEQYF
many,TRBV3-1,18,NA,TRBJ2-7,CASSQVVSWRGFSYEQYF
NA,TRBV5-4,15,TRBD1,TRBJ2-1,CASSLVGTGVGEQFF
many,TRBV6-2/TRBV6-3,14,TRBD1,TRBJ2-7,CASRSYGTDYEQYF
many,TRBV18,14,TRBD1,TRBJ2-7,CASSTDRGSYEQYF
many,TRBV12-3/TRBV12-4,14,NA,TRBJ1-1,CASILFSSGTEAFF
few,TRBV6-5,13,NA,TRBJ1-1,CASSYVDNTEAFF
NA,TRBV12-3/TRBV12-4,13,NA,TRBJ2-7,CASTLGIPHEQYF
many,TRBV20-1,14,NA,TRBJ2-7,CSVLGRDGPYEQYF
NA,TRBV3-1,16,TRBD1,TRBJ2-2,CASSQTGTGGAGELFF
many,TRBV11-3,14,NA,TRBJ2-1,CASSLLRVGYEQFF
many,TRBV12-3/TRBV12-4,13,NA,TRBJ1-1,CASSLSGDTEAFF
few,TRBV11-3,17,NA,TRBJ2-1,CASSLGRGFVLDNEQFF
NA,TRBV27,14,NA,TRBJ2-2,CASSFGSNTGELFF
many,TRBV7-9,14,NA,TRBJ2-2,CASSSRGDSGELFF
many,TRBV29-1,21,TRBD2,TRBJ2-1,CSVGGRLPSGRALVSYNEQFF
NA,TRBV3-1,12,NA,TRBJ2-5,CASCQVGETQYF
many,TRBV5-1,12,NA,TRBJ2-1,CASSLRNPPQFF
many,TRBV6-2/TRBV6-3,16,TRBD1,TRBJ1-1,CASRSTGWEVNTEAFF
NA,TRBV20-1,14,NA,TRBJ2-7,CSARDPRDTYEQYF
few,TRBV7-9,14,NA,TRBJ2-5,CASSSHQGLETQYF
many,TRBV3-1,15,NA,TRBJ2-3,CASSQDHPRGDTQYF
few,TRBV6-2/TRBV6-3,12,NA,TRBJ2-1,CASRKPGDEQFF
many,TRBV20-1,13,NA,TRBJ2-5,CSANGNKQETQYF
NA,TRBV29-1,13,TRBD1,TRBJ2-7,CSVRGQGVYEQYF